The 23 T cell receptor beta chains in this list originate from one sample, sequenced in a study of technical replicates of blood from four donors. Profiled with immunoSEQ multiplex PCR; TCRdb holds only in-frame clones, not every one. This table has approximately 76,000 clones, 80% to 90% appearing once. The specimen was PBMCs. Receptors were obtained from a human donor in good health. Some clones in this sample may be carry-over from other donors' samples.

The chain couples TRBV7-8 to TRBJ1-4; D possibly corresponds to TRBD1 (5 bases). Trimming removed 4 bases from V and 2 bases from J, with 20 bases in between. CDR1 SGHVS and CDR2 FQNEAQ come from the germline V gene. This CDR3 is 18 amino acids long. The CDR3, as DNA: TGTGCCAGCAGCTCTACGGTTTTTCAGGGCTTCACTAATGAAAAACTGTTTTTT. Protein: CASSSTVFQGFTNEKLFF.

The chain uses TRBV5-1 and TRBJ2-3; 11 bases agree with TRBD2. Germline V gene lookup returns CDR1 SGHRS and CDR2 YFSETQ. The trim removed 5 bases at V and 3 bases at J, leaving 5 bases unmatched. This CDR3 is 15 amino acids long. The chain's CDR3 is CASSSSGGITDTQYF. The CDR3 DNA follows: TGCGCCAGCAGTTCTAGCGGGGGGATAACAGATACGCAGTATTTT.

Only a few counts were recorded for this clone. The chain links TRBV7-6 to TRBJ1-2; 7 bases align to TRBD1. The CDR3 is 16 amino acids. CDR1 and CDR2 (germline): SGHVS, FNYEAQ. Trimming removed 5 bases from V and 4 bases from J; junction bases left unmatched: 13. CDR3 sequence reads: CASSTTTGKDGYGYTF. CDR3 coding DNA: TGTGCCAGCAGCACGACGACAGGGAAGGACGGCTATGGCTACACCTTC.

This clone was recorded a few times. This rearrangement joins TRBV7-2 to TRBJ2-3; 8 bases agree with TRBD2. Trimming at V came to 0 bases and at J to 1 base, leaving 0 bases not matched to a gene. The CDR3 totals 15 residues. Germline V gene data show CDR1 as SGHTA and CDR2 as FQGNSA. CDR3 bases: TGTGCCAGCAGCTTAGCTAGCGGGGGCACAGATACGCAGTATTTT. Translation: CASSLASGGTDTQYF.

The chain carries TRBV7-2 and TRBJ2-7, with D maybe TRBD2 (5 bases). The V end was cut by 1 base, the J end by 4 bases, with 17 bases between. Germline CDR1 SGHTA, CDR2 FQGNSA. The CDR3 spans 16 residues. This chain's CDR3 is CASSLGPEGTRYEQYF. CDR3 DNA: TGTGCCAGCAGCTTAGGCCCCGAGGGCACGAGGTACGAGCAGTACTTC.

J is TRBJ2-1 and V is TRBV6-1, with 7 bases lining up with TRBD2. CDR1 MNHNS and CDR2 SASEGT come from the germline V gene. The CDR3 has 15 residues. The J segment lost 6 bases and the V segment lost 6 bases, leaving 11 bases of the junction unmatched. CDR3 in DNA: TGTGCCAGCAGATCATTAGCGGGCACCTTCAATGAGCAGTTCTTC. Translation gives CASRSLAGTFNEQFF.

The J gene is TRBJ2-1, the V gene TRBV4-3; 8 bases match TRBD2. This CDR3 spans 15 amino acids. Germline V gene lookup returns CDR1 LGHNA and CDR2 YSLEER. After removal of 0 bases from V and 9 bases from J, the junction contained 7 bases not matched to a gene. The DNA for the CDR3 is TGCGCCAGCAGCCAAGATCCCGGGGGGGCCAGTGAGCAGTTCTTC. Translating gives CASSQDPGGASEQFF.

The gene calls are TRBV6-5 and TRBJ1-2; tentatively, D is TRBD1 (5 bases). V was cut by 2 bases and J by 8 bases, with 15 bases left in between. The CDR3 extends over 14 amino acids. Germline V lookup: CDR1 MNHEY, CDR2 SVGAGI. In DNA, the CDR3 is TGTGCCAGCAGTTACGGGGCTGGCCTTGGGGGCTACACCTTC. Protein product: CASSYGAGLGGYTF.

This rearrangement joins TRBV4-2 to TRBJ2-7, with 12 bases matching TRBD1. CDR1 is LGHNA, CDR2 YNFKEQ, per germline. The CDR3 runs to 15 residues. Germline trimming cut 1 base from V and 6 bases from J; bases unmatched to any gene: 4. The chain's CDR3 is CASSQGGQGASEQYF. In DNA, the CDR3 is TGTGCCAGCAGCCAAGGGGGACAGGGGGCCTCCGAGCAGTACTTC.

This clone was counted once. The chain is built from TRBV4-3 and TRBJ2-1; TRBD2 matches 8 bases. V was clipped by 1 base and J by 9 bases; unmatched bases: 8. The length of the CDR3 is 15 residues. Germline V gene data show CDR1 as LGHNA and CDR2 as YSLEER. The CDR3 DNA is TGCGCCAGCAGCCAAGTTGTCGGGAGGGCTACTGAGCAGTTCTTC. Translated: CASSQVVGRATEQFF.

J is TRBJ2-3 and V is TRBV5-8; TRBD2 matches at 10 bases. The CDR3 is 18 amino acids. V shed 4 bases and J 3 bases; nucleotides not matched to a gene: 14. The germline CDR1 and CDR2 sequences are SGHTS and YDEGEE. This chain's CDR3 is CASSASSGGPSGTDTQYF. In DNA form, the CDR3 reads TGTGCCAGCAGCGCCTCTAGCGGGGGCCCCTCGGGGACAGATACGCAGTATTTT. Looking up the rest from reference TRBV5-8 and TRBJ2-3 gives the full variable domain: EAGVTQSPTHLIKTRGQQATLRCSPISGHTSVYWYQQALGLGLQFLLWYDEGEERNRGNFPPRFSGRQFPNYSSELNVNALELEDSALYLCASSASSGGPSGTDTQYFGPGTRLTVL.

This clone showed up just a few times. The V gene is TRBV11-1, the J gene TRBJ1-1; D not resolved. V lost 1 base to trimming and J lost 10 bases, with 7 bases between them. Per the germline V gene, CDR1 is SGHAT and CDR2 is FQDESV (reference sequence). The CDR3 consists of 11 residues. CDR3: CASSLEEGAFF. The CDR3 nucleotides read TGTGCCAGCAGCTTAGAAGAGGGAGCTTTCTTT.

This chain links TRBV27 with TRBJ1-3; no reliable D call. Trimming left V 3 bases short and J 2 bases short, with 5 bases between. The length of the CDR3 is 13 residues. Germline values: CDR1 MNHEY, CDR2 SMNVEV (reference sequence). The CDR3 coding sequence is TGTGCCAGCAGTTTTACGGCTGGAAACACCATATATTTT. As protein: CASSFTAGNTIYF.

In this sample, this clone turned up once. This rearrangement joins TRBV14 to TRBJ1-2, with a weak D call TRBD1 (5 bases). The germline V gene encodes CDR1 SGHDN and CDR2 FVKESK. The length of the CDR3 is 14 residues. V lost 3 bases and J lost 8, with 16 bases in between. CDR3 nucleotides: TGTGCCAGCAGCCAGCCCTCCGGGGGTAGGGGCTACACCTTC. Translated, it gives CASSQPSGGRGYTF.

This sequence joins TRBV5-4 and TRBJ2-7; 11 bases align to TRBD1. The length of the CDR3 is 14 residues. Germline V gene data show CDR1 as SGHNT and CDR2 as YYREEE (reference sequence). The junction had 6 bases not matched to a gene; V was cut back by 4 bases and J by 6 bases. The CDR3 reads CASSPDRGRGEQYF. The CDR3, as DNA: TGTGCCAGCAGCCCGGACAGGGGGCGGGGCGAGCAGTACTTC.

V gene TRBV6-1 combines with J gene TRBJ1-2, with D possibly matching TRBD1 (6 bases). CDR1 MNHNS and CDR2 SASEGT come from the germline V gene. The CDR3 covers 15 residues. The V gene lost 2 bases and the J gene lost 3 bases, with 13 bases spanning the gap. The CDR3 DNA follows: TGTGCCAGCAGTGAAAGGGAGACAGGTGACTATGGCTACACCTTC. Protein product: CASSERETGDYGYTF.

V gene TRBV30 combines with J gene TRBJ1-2; 10 bases are a match to TRBD1. V shed 3 bases, J shed 2 bases, and the junction held 6 bases outside the gene matches. The germline V gene has CDR1 GTSNPN and CDR2 SVGIG (reference sequence). The CDR3 runs 15 residues. The CDR3 bases are TGTGCCTGGAGATCGGGACAGGGGACCAACTATGGCTACACCTTC. Its translation: CAWRSGQGTNYGYTF.

CDR3 DNA: TGCGCCAGCAGCCGAGGAGGGGGGGCTGCCTACAATGAGCAGTTCTTC. It translates to CASSRGGGAAYNEQFF. This chain connects TRBV4-1 to TRBJ2-1; tentative D call: TRBD2 (7 bases). Germline values: CDR1 MGHRA, CDR2 YSYEKL. This CDR3 has 16 residues. Trimming took 4 bases from V and 2 from J, leaving 15 bases between them.

This rearrangement joins TRBV29-1 to TRBJ1-2, with D tentatively TRBD1 (5 bases). The CDR3 has 13 residues. V dropped 3 bases and J dropped 4 bases, with 12 bases sitting between them. Germline loops: CDR1 SQVTM, CDR2 ANQGSEA. The CDR3 DNA reads as TGCAGCGTTGAGCAGGGAACGGGCTATGGCTACACCTTC. Translated, it gives CSVEQGTGYGYTF.

This sequence joins TRBV29-1 and TRBJ2-3; D gene unclear. V shed 3 bases and J shed 0 bases, with 7 bases lying between them. CDR1 is SQVTM, CDR2 ANQGSEA, per germline. CDR3 length: 13 residues. In DNA form, the CDR3 reads TGCAGCGTTGAGCTAGGTAGCACAGATACGCAGTATTTT. Translating it yields CSVELGSTDTQYF.

Only a few counts were recorded for this clone. The chain has TRBV29-1 and TRBJ2-3; 13 bases line up with TRBD2. V trimming: 6 bases; J trimming: 4 bases; junction bases outside the gene matches: 1. The germline V gene has CDR1 SQVTM and CDR2 ANQGSEA. The CDR3 spans 13 residues. CDR3 coding DNA: TGCAGCGTAGGGACTAGCGGGGCAGATACGCAGTATTTT. It yields the protein CSVGTSGADTQYF.

The table lists this clone with a few counts. The genes are TRBV7-7 and TRBJ1-1; a weak D match, TRBD1 (5 bases). The CDR3 loop spans 13 amino acids. Germline CDR1 and CDR2: SSHAT and FNYEAQ (reference sequence). The V and J ends lost 1 base and 5 bases respectively, with 8 bases between them. The CDR3, as DNA: TGTGCCAGCAGCTTAGGTCAGGGAACTGAAGCTTTCTTT. It is translated as CASSLGQGTEAFF.

The chain uses TRBV20-1 and TRBJ2-7; D remains ambiguous. Germline V gene sequence: CDR1 DFQATT, CDR2 SNEGSKA (reference sequence). V shed 5 bases and J shed 4 bases, with 9 bases lying between them. There are 11 residues in the CDR3. The CDR3 spells CSARLEYEQYF. The CDR3 DNA reads TGCAGTGCTCGACTGGAATACGAGCAGTACTTC.